Listed below are T cell receptor beta chains from one sample, sequenced in a study of cytomegalovirus exposure and HLA in healthy donors. Some clones are missing from TCRdb's copy, which holds only in-frame ones; the method was immunoSEQ multiplex PCR. The sample includes approximately 67,000 clones, roughly nine tenths of them seen just once. The sample consisted of PBMCs. The receptor set was obtained from a woman aged 25 to 39 in good health and CMV-seropositive. The CDR3 runs from the conserved cysteine through the conserved F or W. Fields, in order: D gene, clone size, J gene, V gene, CDR3 DNA, CDR3 protein. A D gene is named only where the DNA matches it firmly. Rows give clone size only sometimes, using once, few, many, or a class for an expanded clone.

- | - | TRBJ1-6 | TRBV7-9 | TGTGCCAGCAGCTGGACAGCTAATCAATCACCCCTCCACTTT | CASSWTANQSPLHF
TRBD2 | - | TRBJ2-3 | TRBV5-1 | TGCGCCAGCAGCTTGGGCGGGAGTTCTGGTACGCAGTATTTT | CASSLGGSSGTQYF
- | - | TRBJ2-7 | TRBV11-2 | TGTGCCAGCAGCAAGGCCCTAGGATATGACGAGCAGTACTTC | CASSKALGYDEQYF
- | - | TRBJ1-2 | TRBV2 | TGTGCCAGCAGTGGGGCCCAGAACTATGGCTACACCTTC | CASSGAQNYGYTF
TRBD1 | - | TRBJ2-7 | TRBV18 | TGTGCCAGCTCACTGGGACAGAGCAACGAGCAGTACTTC | CASSLGQSNEQYF
TRBD2 | - | TRBJ2-7 | TRBV5-1 | TGCGCCAGCAGCTTGGGGACTAGCGGGATATCCTACGAGCAGTACTTC | CASSLGTSGISYEQYF
TRBD2 | - | TRBJ2-1 | TRBV7-6 | TGTGCCAGCAGCTTACCGGGACTAGCGGGAGGGTTAGCTAACAATGAGCAGTTCTTC | CASSLPGLAGGLANNEQFF
- | - | TRBJ1-3 | TRBV28 | TGTGCCAGCACTGTAGTGAACTCTGGAAACACCATATATTTT | CASTVVNSGNTIYF
- | - | TRBJ2-7 | TRBV10-3 | TGTGCCATCAGTGAGGGCGGTTCTTACGAGCAGTACTTC | CAISEGGSYEQYF
TRBD2 | - | TRBJ2-7 | TRBV19 | TGTGCCAGTAGTGTCGGACTAGCGGGAGGTCTGGAATACGAGCAGTACTTC | CASSVGLAGGLEYEQYF
TRBD2 | - | TRBJ2-1 | TRBV15 | TGTGCCACAAAAGCGGGAGGCTCCTACAATGAGCAGTTCTTC | CATKAGGSYNEQFF
- | - | TRBJ2-1 | TRBV29-1 | TGCAGCGTTGAAGATCGGGGGGCGGGACAGGTCTACAATGAGCAGTTCTTC | CSVEDRGAGQVYNEQFF
- | - | TRBJ1-2 | TRBV13 | TGTGCCAGCAGCGCGGGGACGAAAGGCTACACCTTC | CASSAGTKGYTF
TRBD2 | - | TRBJ2-7 | TRBV9 | TGTGCCAGCAGCCCAACTAGCGGGAGGCTGGGGGGCCTTGGGGAGCAGTACTTC | CASSPTSGRLGGLGEQYF
- | - | TRBJ1-2 | TRBV7-9 | TGTGCCAGCAGCTTAGGAGCGGGGCCAAAAGGCTACACCTTC | CASSLGAGPKGYTF
- | - | TRBJ2-1 | TRBV11-2 | TGTGCCAGCAGCTTAGATTGGGCCAACAATGAGCAGTTCTTC | CASSLDWANNEQFF
- | once | TRBJ1-4 | TRBV5-1 | TGCGCCAGCTCGATGAGGGGGGGCGAAAAACTGTTTTTT | CASSMRGGEKLFF
- | - | TRBJ2-7 | TRBV6-1 | TGTGCCAGCAGTGAAGACGGGATCTCCTACGAGCAGTACTTC | CASSEDGISYEQYF
- | - | TRBJ1-1 | TRBV6-1 | TGTGCCAGCACCTTCGGGGGGGGCACTGAAGCTTTCTTT | CASTFGGGTEAFF
TRBD1 | - | TRBJ2-1 | TRBV5-5 | TGTGCCAGCAGCTTTGGGACAGGGATTTACAATGAGCAGTTCTTC | CASSFGTGIYNEQFF
TRBD1 | - | TRBJ1-5 | TRBV19 | TGTGCCAGTAAAACCGGGACAGGGTGGAATCAGCCCCAGCATTTT | CASKTGTGWNQPQHF
- | - | TRBJ2-5 | TRBV11-2 | TGTGCCAGCAGCTTAGTGCAGGGGACGGAGACCCAGTACTTC | CASSLVQGTETQYF
- | - | TRBJ2-1 | TRBV5-6 | TGTGCCAGCAGCTACGGAGGCCCTGAGCAGTTCTTC | CASSYGGPEQFF
- | - | TRBJ2-7 | TRBV2 | TGTGCCAGCACTGGCTACTGGGCCGAGCAGTACTTC | CASTGYWAEQYF
TRBD1 | - | TRBJ1-3 | TRBV11-2 | TGTGCCAGCAGCTTAACCACAGGGGCTGGAAACACCATATATTTT | CASSLTTGAGNTIYF
TRBD2 | - | TRBJ2-1 | TRBV4-1 | TGCGCCAGCAGCGACAACCGCTTGACTAGCGGGATAGGCTATGAGCAGTTCTTC | CASSDNRLTSGIGYEQFF
- | - | TRBJ1-1 | TRBV27 | TGTGCCAGCAGTTTAGGGATTCAGGGAAGAGCTTTCTTT | CASSLGIQGRAFF
- | - | TRBJ2-5 | TRBV7-2 | TGTGCCAGCAGCCCGTCGAGGGAGACCCAGTACTTC | CASSPSRETQYF
TRBD2 | - | TRBJ2-5 | TRBV9 | TGTGCCAGCAGCTCGTGGACTAGCGGGGTGCAAGAGACCCAGTACTTC | CASSSWTSGVQETQYF
- | once | TRBJ2-3 | TRBV11-2 | TGTGCCAGCAGCCTAGACCCTACAGATACGCAGTATTTT | CASSLDPTDTQYF
- | - | TRBJ1-5 | TRBV30 | TGTGCCTGGAGTGAGGCAGGGCGCGGCAATCAGCCCCAGCATTTT | CAWSEAGRGNQPQHF
- | - | TRBJ2-5 | TRBV5-1 | TGCGCCAGCAGAGCGGGACATCTCCAAGAGACCCAGTACTTC | CASRAGHLQETQYF
TRBD2 | - | TRBJ2-7 | TRBV11-2 | TGTGCCAGCAGCTTAGTTGGCGGGAGCTACGAGCAGTACTTC | CASSLVGGSYEQYF
TRBD2 | once | TRBJ2-7 | TRBV5-5 | TGTGCCAGCAGCTTGGTGTCTAGCGGAAACTCCTACGAGCAGTACTTC | CASSLVSSGNSYEQYF
TRBD1 | - | TRBJ1-5 | TRBV6-5 | TGTGCCAGCAGCGGGTCAGGGGGCCATCAGCCCCAGCATTTT | CASSGSGGHQPQHF
TRBD1 | few | TRBJ1-1 | TRBV5-1 | TGCGCCAGCAGCTATTCAGGGGGTACTGAAGCTTTCTTT | CASSYSGGTEAFF
- | - | TRBJ1-1 | TRBV27 | TGTGCCAGCAGACTTGGGGGGGGTAACACTGAAGCTTTCTTT | CASRLGGGNTEAFF
TRBD1 | - | TRBJ2-3 | TRBV5-6 | TGTGCCAGCAGCTTGTCAGGGGGAAAAGATACGCAGTATTTT | CASSLSGGKDTQYF
TRBD1 | - | TRBJ1-2 | TRBV7-6 | TGTGCCAGCAGCCCGCACCTCAGTTCTCCCGGGACAGGGGGTGGCAACTATGGCTACACCTTC | CASSPHLSSPGTGGGNYGYTF